A selection of T cell receptor beta chains follows, all from one sample in a study of blood T cell repertoires in COVID-19. Profiled with immunoSEQ multiplex PCR; TCRdb holds only in-frame clones, not every one. This table holds approximately 93,000 clones, around four fifths found once. The sequencing sample was made of peripheral blood. Receptors originate from a woman older than 75 with acute or convalescent COVID-19. Both conserved end residues are part of each CDR3. The order of the fields is clone size, J gene, V gene, D gene, CDR3 protein, CDR3 DNA. The D gene is left open where the match is weak. Size is stated for part of the rows, as once, few or many counts, or as a class when the clone is expanded.

>few|TRBJ2-3|TRBV19|.
CASSFSGPDTQYF
TGTGCCAGCTCGTTCAGTGGTCCAGATACGCAGTATTTT
>.|TRBJ2-2|TRBV7-2|.
CASSLTVDNTGELFF
TGTGCCAGCAGCTTAACAGTTGATAACACCGGGGAGCTGTTTTTT
>.|TRBJ2-7|TRBV7-2|.
CASSLSETQEQYF
TGTGCCAGCAGCTTATCAGAAACCCAAGAGCAGTACTTC
>.|TRBJ1-5|TRBV6-5|TRBD1
CASSATGDSNQPQHF
TGTGCCAGCAGCGCGACAGGGGATAGCAATCAGCCCCAGCATTTT
>.|TRBJ1-2|TRBV2|TRBD1
CASKGTGEYGYTF
TGTGCCAGCAAAGGTACAGGGGAGTATGGCTACACCTTC
>.|TRBJ2-3|TRBV10-1|.
CASSEGSTDTQYF
TGCGCCAGCAGTGAGGGCAGCACAGATACGCAGTATTTT
>.|TRBJ2-3|TRBV7-2|.
CASSLDAGGTDTQYF
TGTGCCAGCAGCTTAGATGCAGGGGGCACAGATACGCAGTATTTT
>.|TRBJ1-5|TRBV28|.
CASSSQTGTGQPQHF
TGTGCCAGCAGCTCCCAGACAGGAACGGGTCAGCCCCAGCATTTT
>.|TRBJ2-2|TRBV19|.
CASSMQGPGELFF
TGTGCCAGTAGTATGCAGGGGCCCGGGGAGCTGTTTTTT
>.|TRBJ2-1|TRBV27|.
CASTVSRSSYNEQFF
TGTGCCAGCACCGTGTCACGTAGCTCCTACAATGAGCAGTTCTTC
>.|TRBJ2-3|TRBV7-2|.
CASSLQGTDTQYF
TGTGCCAGCAGCTTACAGGGGACAGATACGCAGTATTTT
>.|TRBJ1-1|TRBV5-1|.
CASSLAGSRNTEAFF
TGCGCCAGCAGCTTGGCAGGGTCCCGGAACACTGAAGCTTTCTTT
>once|TRBJ2-7|TRBV20-1|.
CSASYEQYF
TGCAGTGCGAGCTACGAGCAGTACTTC
>.|TRBJ2-2|TRBV25-1|TRBD1
CASSDPGQITGELFF
TGTGCCAGCAGTGACCCGGGACAGATCACCGGGGAGCTGTTTTTT
>.|TRBJ1-5|TRBV30|TRBD1
CAWSARQGRGQQPQHF
TGTGCCTGGAGTGCCCGACAGGGGAGGGGTCAGCAGCCCCAGCATTTT
>.|TRBJ1-6|TRBV28|.
CASSFAARWSPLHF
TGTGCCAGCAGCTTTGCGGCCCGTTGGTCACCCCTCCACTTT
>.|TRBJ1-2|TRBV10-1|.
CASRGLGANYGYTF
TGCGCCAGCAGGGGGCTAGGCGCTAACTATGGCTACACCTTC
>once|TRBJ1-4|TRBV29-1|TRBD1
CSARGQNEKLFF
TGCAGCGCCAGGGGGCAGAATGAAAAACTGTTTTTT
>.|TRBJ2-3|TRBV30|TRBD2
CAWRPAGSTDTQYF
TGTGCCTGGAGACCAGCGGGAAGCACAGATACGCAGTATTTT
>.|TRBJ2-7|TRBV10-3|.
CAIGASRAYEQYF
TGTGCCATCGGGGCATCCAGAGCCTACGAGCAGTACTTC
>.|TRBJ1-2|TRBV12-3/TRBV12-4|.
CASSLEEYGYTF
TGTGCCAGCAGTTTAGAGGAGTATGGCTACACCTTC
>.|TRBJ1-2|TRBV6-2/TRBV6-3|TRBD1
CASSRTGGTNYGYTF
TGTGCCAGCAGTCGGACAGGGGGCACTAACTATGGCTACACCTTC
>few|TRBJ2-7|TRBV9|TRBD1
CASSVVPDRGEQYF
TGTGCCAGCAGCGTAGTACCTGACAGGGGCGAGCAGTACTTC
>.|TRBJ1-4|TRBV6-5|.
CASSSSQGRARQFF
TGTGCCAGCAGTTCGAGTCAGGGGAGGGCTAGGCAGTTTTTT
>.|TRBJ2-6|TRBV7-3|.
CASRSSGANVLTF
TGTGCCAGCAGATCCTCGGGGGCCAACGTCCTGACTTTC
>.|TRBJ2-3|TRBV18|TRBD2
CASSPFSGSEDTQYF
TGTGCCAGCTCACCTTTTAGCGGGAGTGAAGATACGCAGTATTTT
>.|TRBJ1-3|TRBV4-3|TRBD1
CASSQGQGALDTIYF
TGCGCCAGCAGCCAAGGACAGGGGGCTCTGGACACCATATATTTT
>.|TRBJ2-7|TRBV3-1/TRBV3-2|.
CASSTLENEQYF
TGTGCCAGCAGTACACTAGAAAACGAGCAGTACTTC
>.|TRBJ2-7|TRBV18|.
CASSPGTYNEQYF
TGTGCCAGCTCACCCGGGACTTACAACGAGCAGTACTTC
>.|TRBJ2-3|TRBV7-3|TRBD1
CASSLNRDRGDTQYF
TGTGCCAGCAGCTTAAACCGGGACAGGGGAGATACGCAGTATTTT
>.|TRBJ2-1|TRBV7-3|TRBD2
CASSLTVTSGVGEQFF
TGTGCCAGCAGCTTAACGGTAACTAGCGGGGTAGGAGAGCAGTTCTTC
>.|TRBJ2-6|TRBV4-3|TRBD1
CASSQDLTGVGANVLTF
TGCGCCAGCAGCCAAGATCTCACAGGGGTTGGGGCCAACGTCCTGACTTTC
>once|TRBJ2-5|TRBV5-8|TRBD2
CASSLLTSGETQYF
TGTGCCAGCAGCCTCCTGACTAGCGGGGAGACCCAGTACTTC
>.|TRBJ2-1|TRBV28|.
CANSQGLRHNEQFF
TGTGCCAATTCCCAGGGCCTTAGACACAATGAGCAGTTCTTC
>.|TRBJ1-1|TRBV28|.
CASSPWGGGTEAFF
TGTGCCAGCAGTCCCTGGGGGGGTGGGACTGAAGCTTTCTTT
>.|TRBJ1-6|TRBV7-2|.
CASSFRRTETSPLHF
TGTGCCAGCAGCTTCCGAAGGACAGAGACTTCACCCCTCCACTTT
>.|TRBJ2-5|TRBV10-2|TRBD2
CASIATGGRAGETQYF
TGCGCCAGCATCGCCACTGGCGGGAGGGCCGGGGAGACCCAGTACTTC
>.|TRBJ1-1|TRBV27|.
CASSPQDRNTEAFF
TGTGCCAGCAGTCCCCAAGACAGGAACACTGAAGCTTTCTTT
>.|TRBJ1-4|TRBV19|.
CASSREQLGQGKLFF
TGTGCCAGTAGTAGAGAACAGCTCGGGCAGGGAAAACTGTTTTTT
>.|TRBJ1-2|TRBV5-6|TRBD1
CASSFGQGARNYGYTF
TGTGCCAGCAGCTTTGGACAGGGGGCGCGGAACTATGGCTACACCTTC
>few|TRBJ1-2|TRBV15|TRBD1
CATSREGQAIFGYTF
TGTGCCACCAGCAGAGAAGGACAGGCAATTTTCGGCTACACCTTC
>.|TRBJ1-5|TRBV18|TRBD1
CASSGQGYQPQHF
TGTGCCAGCTCTGGACAGGGCTATCAGCCCCAGCATTTT
>.|TRBJ1-2|TRBV6-5|TRBD1
CASSIDRGYDGYTF
TGTGCCAGCAGTATTGACAGGGGCTATGATGGCTACACCTTC
>.|TRBJ1-2|TRBV3-1/TRBV3-2|.
CASSHLGQSHGYTF
TGTGCCAGCAGCCATCTAGGACAGTCCCATGGCTACACCTTC
>.|TRBJ2-3|TRBV5-1|TRBD1
CASSLRTGAGTDTQYF
TGCGCCAGCAGCTTGAGGACAGGGGCTGGCACAGATACGCAGTATTTT
>once|TRBJ2-1|TRBV7-9|.
CARPDSDSYNEQFF
TGTGCCAGGCCGGACTCAGACTCCTACAATGAGCAGTTCTTC
>few|TRBJ1-5|TRBV5-8|TRBD1
CASSLKDRLNQPQHF
TGTGCCAGCAGCTTGAAGGACAGGCTCAATCAGCCCCAGCATTTT
>.|TRBJ2-7|TRBV11-3|.
CASSLIRSPYEQYF
TGTGCCAGCAGCTTAATCAGGTCCCCCTACGAGCAGTACTTC
>.|TRBJ1-5|TRBV15|.
CATSSRGGQPQHF
TGTGCCACCAGCAGCCGCGGGGGTCAGCCCCAGCATTTT
>.|TRBJ1-2|TRBV4-2|.
CASSPQTDNYGYTF
TGTGCCAGCAGCCCACAGACGGATAACTATGGCTACACCTTC
>.|TRBJ2-3|TRBV7-2|TRBD2
CASRLAGGPGTDTQYF
TGTGCCAGCAGGTTAGCGGGGGGGCCTGGCACAGATACGCAGTATTTT
>.|TRBJ1-4|TRBV2|.
CASRAGRNEKLFF
TGTGCCAGCAGAGCGGGACGGAATGAAAAACTGTTTTTT
>once|TRBJ1-2|TRBV7-3|.
CASSPDSNYGYTF
TGTGCCAGCAGCCCCGACAGTAACTATGGCTACACCTTC